This T cell receptor (beta chain) was identified during a study of CD8+ T cells in alopecia areata. Study-wide points: Affected scalp, especially in alopecia totalis/universalis, had a higher clonality than normal scalp did.

To note about this clone: The antigen is not known.

The treatment is: oral pan-JAK inhibitor, 5-10 mg twice daily. Sequencing used cDNA as its template, made by extracting RNA and reverse transcribing it. The table came from immunoSEQ multiplex PCR; TCRdb's copy has only in-frame clones and leaves some out. Of 170,000 or so clones in the sample, less than 70% were seen once. This CDR3 contains 16 residues. The V gene end was trimmed by 2 bases and the J gene end by 2 bases; junction bases not matched to a gene: 3. Germline V CDR1 and CDR2: SNHLY, FYNNEI. This rearrangement joins TRBV2 to TRBJ2-2; 9 bases map to TRBD1. The receptor was isolated from a human donor with alopecia areata. The specimen comprised CD4+ T cells sorted from blood, sampled at week 4, from a patient treated with tofacitinib. The chain's CDR3 is CASSELGQGNTGELFF. The CDR3 coding sequence is TGTGCCAGCAGTGAATTGGGACAGGGCAACACCGGGGAGCTGTTTTTT.